The rows below give T cell receptor beta chains drawn from one sample of a study of T-cell reconstitution after alpha-beta-depleted transplantation in children. TCRdb independently ran MiXCR on the PCR reads; one entry per CDR3 protein. The table has about 610,000 distinct CDR3 sequences, 10% seen once. This sample comprised PBMCs from the stem cell graft donor, obtained from the stem cell graft. These receptors all stem from a human donor who donated a stem cell graft to a child with acute myeloid leukemia. CDR3s include the opening cysteine and the closing phenylalanine or tryptophan. Fields, in order: V gene, CDR3 protein.

TRBV20-1 CSASAGISYEQYF
TRBV12-3/TRBV12-4 CASRVGDGQPQHF
TRBV6-2/TRBV6-3 CASSSPGVQETQYF
TRBV20-1 CSAFSSSYNEQFF
TRBV7-2 CASSRSGKSTDTQYF
TRBV11-2 CASSDLDYNTDTQYF
TRBV5-1 CASSAGTGVNEQFF
TRBV7-2 CASPLEEQFF
TRBV20-1 CSATPAAGKNTEAFF
TRBV20-1 CSAREGVYGYTF
TRBV6-5 CASSYSSLGGETQYF
TRBV3-1 CASSQDPTGLTPSYEQYF
TRBV30 CAWGGGPGANVLTF
TRBV28 CASSLRGLLEKLFF
TRBV5-1 CASSRGLAGVNEQYF
TRBV7-2 CASSLFAGGLYEQYF
TRBV15 CATSAAGTNQPQHF
TRBV12-3/TRBV12-4 CASRWTGNSQETQYF
TRBV12-3/TRBV12-4 CASSLSDLKYEQYF
TRBV6-2/TRBV6-3 CASSPSGFSITEAFF
TRBV3-1 CASSPQGIEETQYF
TRBV11-2 CASSLGEEPSPLNEKLFF
TRBV20-1 CSARVLAGYNEQFF
TRBV5-1 CASSLEGETYEQYF
TRBV30 CAWSTTGAYNEQFF
TRBV3-1 CASSQDSGGGVVPTGELFF
TRBV20-1 CSADRSSNQPQHF
TRBV7-8 CASSSDSGLAAADTQYF
TRBV7-9 CASSSSPGNYEQYF
TRBV7-9 CASSLLWGEAFF
TRBV28 CASSLQDLVINNEQFF
TRBV20-1 CSASHLAGSIVTGELFF
TRBV29-1 CSVAGLAGGPGTYEQYF
TRBV3-1 CASSQAFLTSGRAREQFF
TRBV9 CASSPRRDPYEQYF
TRBV29-1 CSVRELYEQYF
TRBV20-1 CSARGASNEQYF
TRBV24-1 CATSDPRGAGGPLGNEQFF
TRBV27 CASSLSGGWSSPLHF
TRBV29-1 CSVEVVTGSAYGYTF
TRBV5-6 CASSRPGSQETQYF
TRBV7-3 CASSLSSSDSHTQYF
TRBV5-1 CASSFGGTGANVLTF
TRBV29-1 CSVGANLEDEETQYF
TRBV24-1 CATRQAGQETQYF
TRBV15 CATSREGPALDTQYF
TRBV20-1 CTPDWRTSATTQYF
TRBV10-3 CAISDRVASETEAFF
TRBV6-2/TRBV6-3 CASRAGLAVSYNEQFF
TRBV3-1 CASSPGTYNEQFF
TRBV12-3/TRBV12-4 CASSLSLAGVDTQYF
TRBV30 CAWSEKLVLYNEQFF
TRBV12-3/TRBV12-4 CASSLTGYQPQHF
TRBV12-3/TRBV12-4 CASSPEGESSAFF
TRBV3-1 CASSQEARSGTNEQFF
TRBV25-1 CASSEAGAALGNQPQHF
TRBV12-3/TRBV12-4 CASTPALSSYNEQFF
TRBV12-3/TRBV12-4 CASTIRGREFF